One sample yielded the 5 T cell receptor beta chains listed below, sequenced in a study of beta chain features in type 1 diabetes. Every isolated RNA sample was fully reverse transcribed, so sequencing captured expressed TCRB transcripts. Repertoires were generated with immunoSEQ multiplex PCR, while TCRdb's copy carries only in-frame clones and drops some. There are 300,000 to 350,000 clones in the sample; roughly 14% occur only once, and 0.015% lies in the top ten. Study outcomes and limitations: Researchers report that Type 1 diabetes patients had moderately but significantly shorter TCRB CDR3s across all four CD4+ subsets.

Antigens for these TCRs are unknown. The source material was naive CD4+ T cells from blood. These receptors were taken from a woman younger than 35 with type 1 diabetes.

This clone was seen a handful of times. The chain uses TRBV20-1 and TRBJ2-7; D is unresolved. CDR3 length: 11 amino acids. V was clipped by 4 bases and J by 4 bases, with 8 bases between them. Germline CDR1 is DFQATT and CDR2 is SNEGSKA (reference sequence). The CDR3 is CSAIRAYEQYF. CDR3 DNA: TGCAGTGCTATTAGAGCTTACGAGCAGTACTTC.

The V and J genes are TRBV7-2 and TRBJ2-7, with TRBD2 as a possible D gene (6 bases). The germline V and J ends were trimmed by 0 bases and 2 bases, with 14 bases remaining between them. The CDR3 runs to 16 residues. CDR1 and CDR2 from the germline V gene are SGHTA and FQGNSA. The CDR3 nucleotides are TGTGCCAGCAGCTTAGCGCGGGACTTACCTGCCTACGAGCAGTACTTC. Translated: CASSLARDLPAYEQYF.

The V gene is TRBV28, the J gene TRBJ1-5; D gene uncertain. Per the germline V gene, CDR1 is MDHEN and CDR2 is SYDVKM. Trimming stripped 5 bases from V and 4 bases from J, with 9 bases between. The CDR3 is 13 residues long. The CDR3 DNA follows: TGTGCCAGCAGTCGAACTTCGAATCAGCCCCAGCATTTT. Protein sequence: CASSRTSNQPQHF. Drawing the rest from reference TRBV28 and TRBJ1-5, the complete variable domain is DVKVTQSSRYLVKRTGEKVFLECVQDMDHENMFWYRQDPGLGLRLIYFSYDVKMKEKGDIPEGYSVSREKKERFSLILESASTNQTSMYLCASSRTSNQPQHFGDGTRLSIL.

This clone appeared a few times. The chain recombines TRBV28 with TRBJ1-5; possible D gene TRBD1, 6 bases. The CDR3 spans 15 residues. Trimming shortened V by 6 bases and J by 0 bases, and 12 bases separated the two germline ends. Germline-derived CDR1 and CDR2 are MDHEN and SYDVKM. This CDR3 reads CASRRTGTSNQPQHF. The CDR3 DNA reads as TGTGCCAGCAGACGAACAGGGACTAGCAATCAGCCCCAGCATTTT. The whole variable domain, filled in from reference TRBV28 and TRBJ1-5, reads DVKVTQSSRYLVKRTGEKVFLECVQDMDHENMFWYRQDPGLGLRLIYFSYDVKMKEKGDIPEGYSVSREKKERFSLILESASTNQTSMYLCASRRTGTSNQPQHFGDGTRLSIL.

The gene calls are TRBV4-1 and TRBJ2-7; D unresolved. This CDR3 contains 14 residues. The germline V gene has CDR1 MGHRA and CDR2 YSYEKL. Trimming took 0 bases from V and 5 from J, leaving 11 bases between them. The CDR3 protein is CASSQDSLENEQYF. CDR3 DNA: TGCGCCAGCAGCCAAGATTCATTGGAGAACGAGCAGTACTTC.